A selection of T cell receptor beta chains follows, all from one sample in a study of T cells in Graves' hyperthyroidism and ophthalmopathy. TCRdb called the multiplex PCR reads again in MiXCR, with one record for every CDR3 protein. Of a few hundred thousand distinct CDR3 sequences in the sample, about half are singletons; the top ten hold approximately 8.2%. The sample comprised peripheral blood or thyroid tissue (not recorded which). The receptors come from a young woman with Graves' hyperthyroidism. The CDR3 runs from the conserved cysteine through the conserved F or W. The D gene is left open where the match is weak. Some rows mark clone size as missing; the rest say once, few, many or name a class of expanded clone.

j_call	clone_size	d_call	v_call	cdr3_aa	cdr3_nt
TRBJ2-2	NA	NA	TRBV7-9	CASSLAQGSTGELFF	TGTGCCAGCAGCTTAGCGCAGGGGTCCACCGGGGAGCTGTTTTTT
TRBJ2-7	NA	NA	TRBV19	CASSIAGTATGNEQYF	TGTGCCAGTAGTATAGCCGGGACTGCGACAGGCAACGAGCAGTACTTC
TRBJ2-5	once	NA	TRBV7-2	CASSPATLETQCF	TGTGCCAGCAGCCCGGCGACGTTGGAGACCCAGTGCTTC
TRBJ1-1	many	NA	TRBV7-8	CASSYMNTEAFF	TGTGCCAGCAGCTACATGAACACTGAAGCTTTCTTT
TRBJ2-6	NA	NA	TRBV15	CATSGTQGPPGANVLTF	TGTGCCACCAGCGGCACGCAGGGCCCCCCTGGGGCCAACGTCCTGACTTTC
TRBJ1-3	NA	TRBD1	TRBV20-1	CSASPGQEIFWNTIYF	TGCAGTGCTAGCCCGGGACAGGAGATATTCTGGAACACCATATATTTT
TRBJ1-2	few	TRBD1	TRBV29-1	CSAAGTGERGYTF	TGCAGCGCAGCCGGGACAGGGGAACGTGGCTACACCTTC
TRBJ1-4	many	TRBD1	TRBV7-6	CASSNDRGNEKLFF	TGTGCCAGCAGCAACGACAGGGGTAATGAAAAACTGTTTTTT
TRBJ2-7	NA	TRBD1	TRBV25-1	CASSQGTVAYEQYF	TGTGCCAGCAGTCAGGGGACAGTAGCCTACGAGCAGTACTTC
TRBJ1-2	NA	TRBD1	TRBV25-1	CASSAWDRENYGYTF	TGTGCCAGCAGCGCTTGGGACAGGGAGAACTATGGCTACACCTTC
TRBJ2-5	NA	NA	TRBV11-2	CASSQGGQPQYF	TGTGCCAGCAGCCAGGGGGGTCAGCCCCAGTACTTC
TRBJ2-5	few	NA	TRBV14	CASSQASGILETQYF	TGTGCCAGCAGCCAAGCGTCAGGGATTTTAGAGACCCAGTACTTC
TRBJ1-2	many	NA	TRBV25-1	CASSDLRTGYTF	TGTGCCAGCAGTGACTTAAGGACTGGCTACACCTTC
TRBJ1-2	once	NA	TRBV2	CASRSGNDDGYTF	TGTGCCAGCAGATCTGGTAACGATGATGGCTACACCTTC
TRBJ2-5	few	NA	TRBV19	CASSIAGDGMETQYF	TGTGCCAGTAGTATAGCCGGGGACGGAATGGAGACCCAGTACTTC
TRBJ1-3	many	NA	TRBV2	CASSEGGNTIYF	TGTGCCAGCAGTGAAGGTGGAAACACCATATATTTT
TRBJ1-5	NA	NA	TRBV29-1	CASSPGTDQPQHF	TGTGCCAGCTCACCAGGAACCGATCAGCCCCAGCATTTT
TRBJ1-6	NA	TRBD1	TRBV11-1	CASSQQGANNSPLHF	TGTGCCAGCAGCCAACAGGGGGCCAATAATTCACCCCTCCACTTT
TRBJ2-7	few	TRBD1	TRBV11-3	CASTVDRANYEQYF	TGTGCCAGCACCGTCGACAGGGCGAACTACGAGCAGTACTTC
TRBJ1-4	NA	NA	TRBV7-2	CASRSDRREREKLFF	TGTGCCAGCAGGTCTGACAGGAGGGAGAGGGAAAAACTGTTTTTT
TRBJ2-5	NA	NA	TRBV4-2	CASSQVTNQETQYF	TGTGCCAGCAGCCAAGTAACTAATCAAGAGACCCAGTACTTC
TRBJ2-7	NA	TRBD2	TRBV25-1	CASKTSGVTYEQYF	TGTGCCAGCAAGACTAGCGGAGTGACCTACGAGCAGTACTTC
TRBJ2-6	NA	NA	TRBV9	CASSASRTF	TGTGCCAGCAGCGCCTCCCGGACTTTC
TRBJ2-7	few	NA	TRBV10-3	CASSYSTQGYEQYF	TGTGCCAGCAGTTACTCGACCCAGGGCTACGAGCAGTACTTC
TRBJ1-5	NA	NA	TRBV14	CASSRGQVFSNQPQHF	TGTGCCAGCAGCCGCGGGCAGGTATTTAGCAATCAGCCCCAGCATTTT
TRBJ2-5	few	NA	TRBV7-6	CASSPPGWVGQETQYF	TGTGCCAGCAGCCCTCCCGGTTGGGTGGGGCAGGAGACCCAGTACTTC
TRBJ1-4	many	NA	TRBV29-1	CSVADRNEKLFF	TGCAGCGTTGCGGACAGAAATGAAAAACTGTTTTTT
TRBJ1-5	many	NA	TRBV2	CASSLDRLGQPQHF	TGTGCCAGCAGTTTGGACAGACTTGGTCAGCCCCAGCATTTT
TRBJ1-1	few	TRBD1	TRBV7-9	CASSLLGQTSWEAFF	TGTGCCAGCAGCTTGTTGGGACAGACAAGTTGGGAAGCTTTCTTT
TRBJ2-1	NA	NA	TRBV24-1	CATRASASYNEQFF	TGTGCCACCCGCGCTTCCGCGTCCTACAATGAGCAGTTCTTC
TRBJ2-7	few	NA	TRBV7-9	CASSYGLHYEQYF	TGTGCCAGCAGTTACGGTCTGCACTACGAGCAGTACTTC